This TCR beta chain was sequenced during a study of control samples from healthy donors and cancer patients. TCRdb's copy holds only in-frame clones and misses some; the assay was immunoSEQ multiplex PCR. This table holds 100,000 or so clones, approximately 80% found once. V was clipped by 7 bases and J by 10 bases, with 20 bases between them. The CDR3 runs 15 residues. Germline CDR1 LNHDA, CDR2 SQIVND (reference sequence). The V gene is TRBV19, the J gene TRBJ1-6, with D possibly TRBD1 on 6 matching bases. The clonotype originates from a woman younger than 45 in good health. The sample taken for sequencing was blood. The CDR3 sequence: CASTLTRQGTSPLHF. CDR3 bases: TGTGCCAGTACCTTAACGAGGCAGGGGACATCACCCCTCCACTTT.